The sequence of this T cell receptor beta chain was determined in a study of blood T cell repertoires in COVID-19. Study summary: Samples representing acute and convalescent COVID-19 were sourced from the United States, Italy and Spain. PBMCs, B-cell-depleted T cells, or T cells provided the cDNA or gDNA that made up the material.

Germline CDR1 is WNHNN and CDR2 is SYGVQD (reference sequence). CDR3 length equals 13 residues. V lost 5 bases and J lost 1, with 8 bases in between. In the original processing: Amplified reference gene primers provided the basis for estimating nucleated cell counts. This table comes from immunoSEQ multiplex PCR, and its TCRdb copy is limited to in-frame clones, with some not included. Clone size and V and J calls were adopted from that table, with D and trimming inferred from the DNA. Of 95,000 to 150,000 clones in the sample, approximately 80% were seen once. Specimen: peripheral blood. V usage is TRBV10-1 and J usage is TRBJ2-5; TRBD2 might be the D (6 bases). The sequence derives from a human donor in a cohort sampled during active COVID-19. Written as DNA, the CDR3 is TGCGCCAGCAGTACTAGCCTCCAAGAGACCCAGTACTTC. It codes for CASSTSLQETQYF.